A single sample gave rise to the 2 T cell receptor beta chains below, sequenced in a study of Graves' ophthalmopathy and Graves' hyperthyroidism. The study amplified TCR beta CDR3 regions using RNA transcripts. HTBI-primed first-round RT-PCR preceded second-round multiplex PCR. TCRdb re-called the multiplex PCR reads through MiXCR, storing one row per CDR3 protein. The data hold 450,000 or so distinct CDR3 sequences, with around an eighth observed a single time. The sequencing sample was made of blood. The receptor set was obtained from a woman in her 30s with Graves' ophthalmopathy.

In this sample, this clonotype turned up many times. The V and J genes are TRBV7-2 and TRBJ2-7; a possible D gene is TRBD1 (6 bases). Germline CDR1 is SGHTA and CDR2 is FQGNSA. The CDR3 is 15 residues long. Trimming took 1 base from V and 5 from J, leaving 15 bases between them. CDR3 DNA: TGTGCCAGCAGCTTAGGCAGGGGAGAGATCAACGAGCAGTACTTC. Translating gives CASSLGRGEINEQYF.

The table lists this clonotype with many counts. V and J are TRBV29-1 and TRBJ1-2; D is possibly TRBD1 (6 bases). Germline V gives CDR1 SQVTM, CDR2 ANQGSEA. With 2 bases removed from V and 2 bases from J, the gap between germline ends came to 12 bases. This CDR3 comprises 14 residues. The CDR3 spells CSVEPSGQNYGYTF. The CDR3, as DNA: TGCAGCGTTGAACCCTCCGGACAGAACTATGGCTACACCTTC.